Presented here are 32 T cell receptor beta chains from one specimen sequenced in a study of T cells in Graves' hyperthyroidism and ophthalmopathy. From RNA transcripts, TCR beta CDR3 regions were amplified. Using the HTBI primer set, a first-round RT-PCR was run on the TCR CDR3. TCRdb reprocessed the multiplex PCR reads with MiXCR, giving one entry per CDR3 protein. The sample yields a few hundred thousand distinct CDR3 sequences, about 20% seen once. Sequencing input: blood. The receptors shown here come from a man between 18 and 35 years old with Graves' hyperthyroidism.

The chain joins TRBV27 to TRBJ2-7; D is possibly TRBD1 (6 bases). Trimming shortened V by 5 bases and J by 2 bases, and 16 bases separated the two germline ends. Germline V CDR1 and CDR2: MNHEY, SMNVEV (reference sequence). This CDR3 has 15 amino acids. CDR3 amino acids: CASSVTGHPTYEQYF. The CDR3 coding sequence is TGTGCCAGCAGTGTTACGGGACACCCTACCTACGAGCAGTACTTC.

The chain is built from TRBV7-2 and TRBJ2-5, with 7 bases identical to TRBD2. This CDR3 is built from 16 residues. J was trimmed by 1 base and V by 3 bases; bases with no gene match: 8. Germline V gene lookup returns CDR1 SGHTA and CDR2 FQGNSA. This CDR3 reads CASSFALAAIQETQYF. The CDR3 DNA reads TGTGCCAGCAGCTTTGCGCTAGCGGCGATCCAAGAGACCCAGTACTTC.

This clonotype was found many times. The chain is built from TRBV6-1 and TRBJ2-4; D uncertain. Per germline, CDR1 MNHNS and CDR2 SASEGT. Trimming took off 8 bases at V and 1 base at J, with 12 bases between the two ends. The CDR3 covers 14 residues. CDR3 nucleotide sequence: TGTGCCAGCTGCAGACTTGATGCCAAAAACATTCAGTACTTC. This encodes CASCRLDAKNIQYF.

This clonotype was detected only a few times. The CDR3 sequence is CASSQDDRAGANVLTF. CDR3 coding DNA: TGCGCCAGCAGCCAGGATGACAGGGCCGGGGCCAACGTCCTGACTTTC. The chain carries TRBV4-1 and TRBJ2-6; TRBD1 matches 7 bases. Germline V gene sequence: CDR1 MGHRA, CDR2 YSYEKL. With 3 bases clipped from V and 4 bases from J, the junction kept 6 bases outside the gene matches. The CDR3 covers 16 residues.

This clonotype has a count of ten or more. This chain joins TRBV2 and TRBJ2-7, with 8 nucleotides matching TRBD2. V lost 3 bases to trimming and J lost 1 base; unmatched junction nucleotides: 2. This CDR3 is built from 14 residues. Per germline, CDR1 SNHLY and CDR2 FYNNEI. CDR3 region: CASSDREGSYEQYF. The CDR3 DNA reads TGTGCCAGCAGTGACCGGGAGGGATCCTACGAGCAGTACTTC.

Ten or more counts support this clonotype. The chain joins TRBV7-2 to TRBJ2-4; D may correspond to TRBD1 or TRBD2 (5 bases each). V lost 5 bases to trimming and J lost 5 bases, with 16 bases between them. This CDR3 spans 15 amino acids. From germline, CDR1 is SGHTA and CDR2 FQGNSA. CDR3 nucleotide sequence: TGTGCCAGCAGCCGAACCGGGACCGCCGAAAACATTCAGTACTTC. Protein product: CASSRTGTAENIQYF.

This clonotype appeared many times. The chain carries TRBV27 and TRBJ2-7, with TRBD1 matching over 7 bases. Germline V CDR1 and CDR2: MNHEY, SMNVEV (reference sequence). The J segment lost 0 bases and the V segment lost 3 bases, leaving 5 bases of the junction unmatched. CDR3 size: 15 residues. CDR3 region: CASSFRQGISYEQYF. The CDR3 region has the DNA TGTGCCAGCAGTTTCCGACAGGGTATCTCCTACGAGCAGTACTTC.

The chain recombines TRBV6-5 with TRBJ2-5; D is ambiguous. Germline V gene sequence: CDR1 MNHEY, CDR2 SVGAGI. The CDR3 contains 12 residues. V lost 1 base, J lost 4 bases, and 4 bases lay in between. The CDR3 region has the DNA TGTGCCAGCAGTTACTTGGTAGAGACCCAGTACTTC. Translation: CASSYLVETQYF.

This clonotype was observed at least ten times. The chain is built from TRBV6-5 and TRBJ1-2; tentatively, D is TRBD1 (6 bases). Germline V CDR1 and CDR2: MNHEY, SVGAGI. Deletions cut 2 bases from V and 8 bases from J, with 12 bases between. The CDR3 is made up of 13 amino acids. CDR3 nucleotide sequence: TGTGCCAGCAGTTACGCCAGGGGTACGGGCTACACCTTC. It codes for CASSYARGTGYTF.

V usage is TRBV20-1 and J usage is TRBJ1-6; D is ambiguous. Trimming cost V 3 bases and J 9 bases, with 12 bases left between them. The CDR3 totals 13 residues. CDR1 and CDR2 from the germline V gene are DFQATT and SNEGSKA (reference sequence). CDR3 DNA sequence: TGCAGTGCTAGGAAAGATGGTAGTTCACCCCTCCACTTT. It encodes CSARKDGSSPLHF.

Note on this clonotype: A much larger clone differs by one base, so this may be a read error. The rearrangement joins TRBV29-1 to TRBJ1-2; TRBD1 might be the D (5 bases). Trimming shortened V by 7 bases and J by 10 bases, and 19 bases separated the two germline ends. Germline V gene data show CDR1 as SQVTM and CDR2 as ANQGSEA. This CDR3 is built from 12 residues. CDR3 DNA sequence: TGCAGCGCCGGGGGGTTAGGGTCCGACTACACCTTC. Encoded protein: CSAGGLGSDYTF.

The chain links TRBV6-2 or TRBV6-3 to TRBJ2-7, with 12 bases aligning to TRBD2. The length of the CDR3 is 14 residues. CDR1 is MNHEY, CDR2 SVGEGT, per germline. With V trimmed by 0 bases and J by 7 bases, 1 base remained unmatched. In nucleotides, the CDR3 is TGTGCCAGCAGTTACTCTGGACTAGCGGGAGAGCAGTACTTC. It encodes CASSYSGLAGEQYF.

In this sample, this clonotype turned up many times. The rearrangement links TRBV20-1 to TRBJ2-5; D gene uncertain. The germline gives CDR1 DFQATT, CDR2 SNEGSKA (reference sequence). The length of the CDR3 is 14 residues. Trimming cost V 2 bases and J 2 bases, with 12 bases left between them. In DNA form, the CDR3 reads TGCAGTGCTAGATTCCCGTGGGATCAAGAGACCCAGTACTTC. The encoded protein is CSARFPWDQETQYF.

This clonotype came up many times. V is TRBV12-3 or TRBV12-4 and J is TRBJ2-7, with 8 bases lining up with TRBD2. Trimming at V came to 8 bases and at J to 9 bases, leaving 0 bases not matched to a gene. CDR3 length: 9 residues. The CDR3 is CASRGGQYF. As DNA, the CDR3 is TGTGCCAGCCGGGGGGGGCAGTACTTC.

This clonotype was seen at least ten times. This chain connects TRBV12-3 or TRBV12-4 to TRBJ2-7, with D tentatively TRBD1 or TRBD2 (5 bases each). The CDR3 is made up of 13 amino acids. Trimming cost V 3 bases and J 5 bases, with 11 bases left between them. CDR3 sequence (DNA): TGTGCCAGCAGTTTCGGGACGGGCCACGAGCAGTACTTC. It codes for CASSFGTGHEQYF.

This clonotype was found many times. The chain's CDR3 is CASSGGTGNTGELFF. The CDR3 DNA reads TGTGCCAGCAGCGGTGGGACAGGGAACACCGGGGAGCTGTTTTTT. The V gene is TRBV7-9, the J gene TRBJ2-2; 8 bases fit TRBD1. Germline V gene sequence: CDR1 SEHNR, CDR2 FQNEAQ (reference sequence). V gave up 5 bases and J gave up 1 base; unmatched junction bases: 3. The CDR3 is made up of 15 amino acids.

The chain has TRBV6-1 and TRBJ2-7; tentative D call: TRBD1 (6 bases). This CDR3 comprises 15 residues. CDR1 MNHNS and CDR2 SASEGT come from the germline V gene. The ends were cut back, 1 base at V and 0 bases at J, with 10 bases in the middle. CDR3 DNA: TGTGCCAGCAGTGAAGGGGGACACTACTCCTACGAGCAGTACTTC. Translating gives CASSEGGHYSYEQYF.

This clonotype was counted many times. The chain carries TRBV6-1 and TRBJ2-7; the D is unclear. The V end was cut by 2 bases, the J end by 2 bases, with 7 bases between. The CDR3 sequence is 13 residues long. Germline lookup yields CDR1 MNHNS and CDR2 SASEGT. CDR3 bases: TGTGCCAGCAGTGAAAGGGTTACCTACGAGCAGTACTTC. It translates to CASSERVTYEQYF.

Many counts were recorded for this clonotype. J is TRBJ1-1 and V is TRBV19; no firm D call. The V gene lost 4 bases and the J gene lost 2 bases, with 11 bases spanning the gap. The CDR3 extends over 14 amino acids. CDR1 is LNHDA and CDR2 is SQIVND in the germline V gene (reference sequence). The CDR3 loop is CASSTDVVNTEAFF. The CDR3 DNA sequence: TGTGCCAGTAGTACAGACGTAGTCAACACTGAAGCTTTCTTT. The whole variable domain, filled in from reference TRBV19 and TRBJ1-1, reads DGGITQSPKYLFRKEGQNVTLSCEQNLNHDAMYWYRQDPGQGLRLIYYSQIVNDFQKGDIAEGYSVSREKKESFPLTVTSAQKNPTAFYLCASSTDVVNTEAFFGQGTRLTVV.

This clonotype was recorded at least ten times. This chain joins TRBV28 and TRBJ2-7; TRBD1 matches at 11 bases. Germline-derived CDR1 and CDR2 are MDHEN and SYDVKM. The V segment lost 6 bases and the J segment 2 bases; nucleotides outside the gene matches: 9. This CDR3 has 16 amino acids. In DNA form, the CDR3 reads TGTGCCAGCAGGCCTGAGGACAGGGGGCCAACCTACGAGCAGTACTTC. Translation: CASRPEDRGPTYEQYF.

There are many counts of this clonotype. The CDR3 loop reads CASSLARTINTEAFF. DNA of the CDR3: TGTGCCAGCAGTTTAGCACGGACTATCAACACTGAAGCTTTCTTT. The chain joins TRBV12-3 or TRBV12-4 to TRBJ1-1, with D uncertain. The CDR3 totals 15 residues. The V gene lost 0 bases and the J gene lost 2 bases, with 10 bases spanning the gap.

The V call is TRBV4-1, the J call TRBJ2-7; D remains ambiguous. The CDR3 runs 15 residues. Per germline, CDR1 MGHRA and CDR2 YSYEKL. Trimming shortened V by 6 bases and J by 0 bases, and 15 bases separated the two germline ends. The CDR3 nucleotides read TGCGCCAGCAGTACCCGCGCAGCTAGCTCCTACGAGCAGTACTTC. Translating gives CASSTRAASSYEQYF.

The sample holds one count of this clonotype. This sequence joins TRBV28 and TRBJ2-5, with 13 bases matching TRBD2. V shed 7 bases and J 5 bases; nucleotides not matched to a gene: 10. CDR1 is MDHEN, CDR2 SYDVKM, per germline. The CDR3 contains 16 residues. The CDR3 protein is CASIQTSGGPGETQYF. CDR3 nucleotide sequence: TGTGCCAGCATCCAGACTAGCGGGGGGCCCGGGGAGACCCAGTACTTC.

The table lists this clonotype with many counts. The chain couples TRBV28 to TRBJ2-7; D not resolved. Germline CDR1 MDHEN, CDR2 SYDVKM. Trimming took off 3 bases at V and 2 bases at J, with 8 bases between the two ends. The CDR3 is 13 residues long. As DNA, the CDR3 is TGTGCCAGCAGTTTTACCAGACCCTACGAGCAGTACTTC. It translates to CASSFTRPYEQYF.

This clonotype was seen more than once but under ten times. The rearrangement uses TRBV2 and TRBJ2-7; a weak D match, TRBD1 (5 bases). This CDR3 has 13 amino acids. V lost 6 bases and J 4 bases, leaving 13 bases between the germline ends. Germline V gene lookup returns CDR1 SNHLY and CDR2 FYNNEI. CDR3 amino acids: CASSQGRQYEQYF. The CDR3 DNA follows: TGTGCCAGCAGCCAAGGTCGACAGTACGAGCAGTACTTC. The full variable domain, rest sourced from reference TRBV2 and TRBJ2-7, is EPEVTQTPSHQVTQMGQEVILRCVPISNHLYFYWYRQILGQKVEFLVSFYNNEISEKSEIFDDQFSVERPDGSNFTLKIRSTKLEDSAMYFCASSQGRQYEQYFGPGTRLTVT.

This clonotype was detected many times. This chain uses TRBV12-5 with TRBJ1-2; D might be TRBD1 (5 bases). This CDR3 spans 17 amino acids. Between the trimmed V and J ends, which lost 0 bases and 2 bases, there was a span of 16 bases. Per germline, CDR1 LGHNT and CDR2 FRNRAP. CDR3 in amino acids: CASGLVLSGRINYGYTF. CDR3 DNA: TGTGCTAGTGGTTTGGTATTGTCAGGGCGCATAAACTATGGCTACACCTTC.

There are many counts of this clonotype. The chain links TRBV2 to TRBJ1-2, with D tentatively TRBD1 (5 bases). Between the trimmed V and J ends, which lost 5 bases and 2 bases, there was a span of 24 bases. CDR1 is SNHLY, CDR2 FYNNEI, per germline. CDR3 size: 18 residues. CDR3 loop: CASSLQRTGTGENYGYTF. As DNA, the CDR3 is TGTGCCAGCAGTCTTCAAAGGACGGGGACGGGCGAAAACTATGGCTACACCTTC.

This clonotype was found a few times. The chain employs TRBV6-1 and TRBJ1-1; tentatively, D is TRBD1 (5 bases). Germline CDR1 MNHNS, CDR2 SASEGT. V lost 5 bases and J lost 6, with 16 bases in between. The CDR3 consists of 14 residues. In DNA form, the CDR3 reads TGTGCCAGCAGTCCCGACGTGGGGCTCCCTGAAGCTTTCTTT. Protein: CASSPDVGLPEAFF.

This clonotype was seen ten or more times. This chain uses TRBV2 with TRBJ1-2; TRBD1 matches 7 bases. J lost 4 bases, V lost 2 bases, and 13 bases had no gene match. The CDR3 is made up of 17 amino acids. The germline gives CDR1 SNHLY, CDR2 FYNNEI. CDR3 coding DNA: TGTGCCAGCAGTGAAACAGGGGTCGTGATCCCAGTCTATGGCTACACCTTC. It codes for CASSETGVVIPVYGYTF.

V and J are TRBV10-1 and TRBJ2-2; D gene uncertain. Trimming stripped 2 bases from V and 6 bases from J, with 4 bases between. Germline V gives CDR1 WNHNN, CDR2 SYGVQD (reference sequence). The CDR3 contains 12 residues. This CDR3 reads CASSETPGELFF. The CDR3 DNA reads as TGCGCCAGCAGTGAGACCCCCGGGGAGCTGTTTTTT.

The J gene is TRBJ2-4, the V gene TRBV30, with unresolved D. Trimming stripped 1 base from V and 0 bases from J, with 10 bases between. The CDR3 has 15 residues. Germline V gene lookup returns CDR1 GTSNPN and CDR2 SVGIG (reference sequence). The CDR3 coding sequence is TGTGCCTGGAGTGGGGCAAATCTAGCCAAAAACATTCAGTACTTC. Translation gives CAWSGANLAKNIQYF.

This clonotype showed up many times. Its ends do not fully match the called genes, so a read error is possible. The chain has TRBV6-1 and TRBJ1-1; D may be TRBD1 (5 bases). The germline gives CDR1 MNHNS, CDR2 SASEGT. This CDR3 has 11 amino acids. The CDR3 protein is CASTHGGEAFF. DNA for the CDR3: TGTGCCAGCACCCACGGGGGTGAAGCTTTCTTC.